This T cell receptor beta chain was sequenced in a study of T cells after yellow fever vaccination. General observations from the study: Post-booster repertoires contained most primary-vaccination clones again (96% CD4, 88% CD8).

In its sample, this clonotype was seen a few times. The target antigen is unknown. Conversion of TCR transcripts into cDNA relied on 5'RACE template switching, which added a universal primer site and UMIs. TCRdb re-derived calls from the 5' RACE reads in MiXCR, one entry per CDR3 protein. This sample carries some 550,000 distinct CDR3 sequences, about 19% of them seen once, and the ten largest clones take 13% to 15%. The CDR3 consists of 13 residues. The V gene's germline CDR1 is SGHRS and CDR2 YFSETQ. V lost 4 bases to trimming and J lost 11 bases, with 13 bases between them. The source is a man in his thirties or forties who received the YFV17D yellow fever vaccine. Sample: PBMCs, taken 15 days after the yellow fever booster vaccination. The chain links TRBV5-1 to TRBJ1-6, with D unclear. In DNA, the CDR3 is TGCGCCAGCAGCCAAACCGAGGGTGCACCCCTCCACTTT. The encoded protein is CASSQTEGAPLHF.